Listed below are T cell receptor beta chains from one sample, sequenced in a study of shared clonotypes between healthy human individuals. Some clones are missing from TCRdb's copy, which holds only in-frame ones; the method was immunoSEQ multiplex PCR. The sample consists of about 510,000 clones, over 60% of them appearing once. Sequencing was carried out using PBMCs. The receptors originated from a woman in her thirties or forties in good health. Some clones in this sample may be carry-over from other donors' samples. The CDR3 runs from the conserved cysteine through the conserved F or W. D genes are given only for firm matches. Where a row states a size, it is once, few, many or the class of an expanded clone; other rows omit it.

v_gene,abundance,d_gene,j_gene,CDR3aa,CDR3nt
TRBV2,.,.,TRBJ2-7,CAARKQPYEQYF,TGTGCCGCTCGTAAACAGCCCTACGAGCAGTACTTC
TRBV29-1,.,.,TRBJ2-7,CSVEDRGNSYEQYF,TGCAGCGTTGAAGATCGGGGAAACTCCTACGAGCAGTACTTC
TRBV5-1,.,TRBD1,TRBJ2-3,CASSLDGQVGDTQYF,TGCGCCAGCAGCTTGGATGGACAGGTAGGAGATACGCAGTATTTT
TRBV10-1,.,.,TRBJ2-3,CASSEGGSHADTQYF,TGCGCCAGCAGTGAGGGAGGGTCCCACGCAGATACGCAGTATTTT
TRBV28,few,.,TRBJ1-1,CASSLWGLEAFF,TGTGCCAGCAGTTTATGGGGTCTTGAAGCTTTCTTT
TRBV29-1,few,.,TRBJ2-7,CSVEDRYEQYF,TGCAGCGTTGAAGACAGATACGAGCAGTACTTC
TRBV7-3,.,.,TRBJ2-7,CASSLIGPLYF,TGTGCCAGCAGCTTGATTGGTCCCCTGTACTTC
TRBV5-6,.,TRBD2,TRBJ2-2,CASSWREGLTGELFF,TGTGCCAGCAGCTGGCGGGAGGGCCTCACCGGGGAGCTGTTTTTT
TRBV18,once,.,TRBJ2-7,CASSPGQGEQYF,TGTGCCAGCTCACCCGGGCAAGGGGAGCAGTACTTC
TRBV5-1,.,.,TRBJ2-1,CASSLQGISDNEQFF,TGCGCCAGCAGCTTGCAGGGGATTTCGGACAATGAGCAGTTCTTC
TRBV5-4,.,TRBD2,TRBJ2-1,CASSFLSGRNNEQFF,TGTGCCAGCAGCTTTTTAAGCGGGAGGAACAATGAGCAGTTCTTC
TRBV5-4,once,.,TRBJ2-5,CASSLDRGPTWAQYF,TGTGCCAGCAGCCTGGATCGGGGCCCCACGTGGGCCCAGTACTTC
TRBV28,once,.,TRBJ2-6,CASEGAGANVLTF,TGTGCCAGCGAAGGAGCTGGGGCCAACGTCCTGACTTTC
TRBV5-1,.,.,TRBJ1-3,CASSFGQSSGNTIYF,TGCGCCAGCAGCTTTGGACAGTCCTCTGGAAACACCATATATTTT
TRBV27,.,.,TRBJ1-5,CASSLTWYSNQPQHF,TGTGCCAGCAGTTTAACGTGGTATAGCAATCAGCCCCAGCATTTT
TRBV10-3,.,.,TRBJ2-5,CAISHTSEQETQYF,TGTGCCATCAGCCACACTAGTGAACAAGAGACCCAGTACTTC
TRBV27,.,TRBD2,TRBJ2-7,CASSFGRTSPYEQYF,TGTGCCAGCAGTTTTGGGAGGACTAGCCCCTACGAGCAGTACTTC
TRBV7-9,.,.,TRBJ1-4,CASSQGPTTNEKLFF,TGTGCCAGCAGCCAAGGACCTACAACTAATGAAAAACTGTTTTTT
TRBV2,.,.,TRBJ2-3,CASRKGADTQYF,TGTGCCAGCAGAAAAGGTGCAGATACGCAGTATTTT
TRBV27,.,.,TRBJ2-3,CASSLSELSDTQYF,TGTGCCAGCAGTTTATCGGAGCTTTCAGATACGCAGTATTTT
TRBV7-9,.,.,TRBJ2-1,CASSLIQLGVNNEQFF,TGTGCCAGCAGCTTAATCCAGCTAGGTGTCAACAATGAGCAGTTCTTC
TRBV11-2,.,TRBD2,TRBJ2-1,CASSLGTSGYNEQFF,TGTGCCAGCAGCTTAGGGACTAGCGGGTACAATGAGCAGTTCTTC
TRBV4-2,.,TRBD1,TRBJ1-1,CASSQGGQGVEAFF,TGTGCCAGCAGCCAGGGGGGACAGGGGGTAGAAGCTTTCTTT
TRBV7-9,many,.,TRBJ2-7,CASSPQNTYEQYF,TGTGCCAGCAGCCCACAAAACACCTACGAGCAGTACTTC
TRBV5-1,few,.,TRBJ2-7,CASSLEGYEQYF,TGCGCCAGCAGCTTGGAGGGCTACGAGCAGTACTTC
TRBV11-2,few,.,TRBJ1-3,CASSLGRGKFSGNTIYF,TGTGCCAGCAGCTTAGGGAGGGGGAAATTCTCTGGAAACACCATATATTTT
TRBV30,.,TRBD2,TRBJ2-5,CAWSVRWGGQETQYF,TGTGCCTGGAGTGTCAGGTGGGGGGGACAAGAGACCCAGTACTTC
TRBV7-2,.,.,TRBJ1-1,CASSPDYGDTEAFF,TGTGCCAGCAGCCCTGACTATGGGGACACTGAAGCTTTCTTT
TRBV6-5,.,.,TRBJ2-5,CASSYSTAPGQETQYF,TGTGCCAGCAGTTACTCGACAGCCCCGGGACAAGAGACCCAGTACTTC
TRBV5-1,.,.,TRBJ2-7,CASSPWRGVSGTYEQYF,TGCGCCAGCAGCCCCTGGAGGGGGGTTAGTGGGACGTACGAGCAGTACTTC
TRBV5-1,many,TRBD2,TRBJ2-1,CASSPRVAGEQFF,TGCGCCAGCAGCCCGCGAGTAGCGGGTGAGCAGTTCTTC
TRBV29-1,.,.,TRBJ2-5,CSGTDSKETQYF,TGCAGCGGGACAGACAGTAAAGAGACCCAGTACTTC
TRBV10-1,once,.,TRBJ2-1,CASSESDGSSYNEQFF,TGCGCCAGCAGTGAGTCGGACGGGAGCTCCTACAATGAGCAGTTCTTC
TRBV25-1,.,.,TRBJ2-7,CASRASYEQYF,TGTGCCAGCAGAGCCAGCTACGAGCAGTACTTC
TRBV16,.,.,TRBJ1-2,CASSLNTDNYGYTF,TGTGCCAGCAGCCTGAACACCGATAACTATGGCTACACCTTC
TRBV19,.,TRBD2,TRBJ2-1,CASSTNLAGYNEQFF,TGTGCCAGTAGTACGAATTTAGCGGGGTACAATGAGCAGTTCTTC
TRBV7-9,.,TRBD1,TRBJ1-3,CASSVRDRGFSGNTIYF,TGTGCCAGCAGCGTCCGGGACAGGGGTTTCTCTGGAAACACCATATATTTT
TRBV13,.,.,TRBJ2-5,CASTWGREETQYF,TGTGCCAGCACGTGGGGCAGGGAAGAGACCCAGTACTTC